Each of the 32 T cell receptor beta chains below was sequenced from the same sample in a study of cytomegalovirus exposure and HLA in healthy donors. PCR amplification relied on 60 Vbeta primers (plus 13 Jbeta primers). Method: immunoSEQ multiplex PCR; TCRdb's copy keeps in-frame clones and lacks some. The sample shows around 99,000 clones, 63% of them seen only once. The sequencing input was PBMCs. Source of these receptors: a woman aged 25 to 39 in good health and CMV-seronegative.

J is TRBJ2-3 and V is TRBV27, with a possible D match to TRBD1 (5 bases). Trimming pared 3 bases from V and 2 bases from J, leaving 12 bases between. Germline V gives CDR1 MNHEY, CDR2 SMNVEV (reference sequence). The CDR3 length is 15 residues. This CDR3 reads CASSLRGQITDTQYF. CDR3 sequence (DNA): TGTGCCAGCAGTTTGCGCGGACAAATCACAGATACGCAGTATTTT.

This chain joins TRBV5-6 and TRBJ2-2; unclear D gene. The germline gives CDR1 SGHDT, CDR2 YYEEEE. This CDR3 is 15 amino acids long. Trimming cost V 0 bases and J 1 base, with 7 bases left between them. CDR3 sequence (DNA): TGTGCCAGCAGCTTGGAGAAGAGGAACACCGGGGAGCTGTTTTTT. Amino acids: CASSLEKRNTGELFF.

This chain links TRBV10-2 with TRBJ1-6, with 10 bases identical to TRBD1. This CDR3 is built from 13 residues. V trimming: 8 bases; J trimming: 9 bases; junction bases outside the gene matches: 4. Germline V CDR1 and CDR2: WSHSY, SAAADI. Here the CDR3 DNA reads TGCGCCAGCCCGGGACAGGGGTCTTCACCCCTCCACTTT. This codes for CASPGQGSSPLHF.

The chain has TRBV27 and TRBJ2-5; TRBD2 might be the D (5 bases). With the DNA end fitting TRBJ2-7 better, the J assignment may be wrong. The CDR3 totals 14 residues. Germline CDR1 and CDR2: MNHEY and SMNVEV (reference sequence). The CDR3 DNA reads TGTGCCAGCAGTTTATTGGGGAGAAGCTACGAGCAGTACTTC. Protein product: CASSLLGRSYEQYF.

The chain is built from TRBV30 and TRBJ2-1; D is perhaps TRBD2 (6 bases). There are 13 residues in the CDR3. V was trimmed by 2 bases and J by 11 bases, leaving 16 bases between them. The germline gives CDR1 GTSNPN, CDR2 SVGIG (reference sequence). The CDR3 sequence: CAWSIGSGLQQFF. DNA of the CDR3: TGTGCCTGGAGTATTGGTAGCGGACTCCAGCAGTTCTTC.

The chain is built from TRBV5-6 and TRBJ2-1; tentative D call: TRBD1 (6 bases). The germline V and J ends were trimmed by 4 bases and 2 bases, with 16 bases remaining between them. There are 16 residues in the CDR3. Germline values: CDR1 SGHDT, CDR2 YYEEEE. CDR3 region: CASSTTGTSPYNEQFF. The CDR3 nucleotides are TGTGCCAGCAGCACTACCGGGACATCGCCCTACAATGAGCAGTTCTTC. The full variable domain, rest sourced from reference TRBV5-6 and TRBJ2-1, is DAGVTQSPTHLIKTRGQQVTLRCSPKSGHDTVSWYQQALGQGPQFIFQYYEEEERQRGNFPDRFSGHQFPNYSSELNVNALLLGDSALYLCASSTTGTSPYNEQFFGPGTRLTVL.

The rearrangement uses TRBV18 and TRBJ1-5, with TRBD1 matching 8 bases. CDR3 size: 16 residues. CDR1 is KGHSH and CDR2 is LQKENI in the germline V gene. J lost 5 bases, V lost 2 bases, and 8 bases had no gene match. This CDR3 reads CASSPYPGQGDQPQHF. DNA for the CDR3: TGTGCCAGCTCACCATACCCCGGACAGGGCGATCAGCCCCAGCATTTT.

The genes are TRBV27 and TRBJ2-1; 9 bases are shared with TRBD2. The length of the CDR3 is 14 residues. Looked up from germline, CDR1 is MNHEY and CDR2 is SMNVEV (reference sequence). Losses at the gene ends were 5 bases for V and 7 bases for J; bases not matched to a gene: 6. The CDR3 DNA reads TGTGCCAGCAGTCAAGGCGGGAGGGTGAATGAGCAGTTCTTC. Translated: CASSQGGRVNEQFF.

The chain uses TRBV6-8 and TRBJ2-7; D is uncertain. Germline loops: CDR1 MNHGY, CDR2 SAAAGT. Trimming took 6 bases from V and 4 from J, leaving 22 bases between them. This CDR3 has 16 residues. In DNA form, the CDR3 reads TGTGCCAGCAGCCCCCTCATTAGCTTGCCCCCATACGAGCAGTACTTC. Its protein product is CASSPLISLPPYEQYF.

J is TRBJ2-7 and V is TRBV27; TRBD2 matches 12 bases. This CDR3 region has 15 residues. Germline V gene data show CDR1 as MNHEY and CDR2 as SMNVEV (reference sequence). With 4 bases clipped from V and 2 bases from J, the junction kept 3 bases outside the gene matches. DNA for the CDR3: TGTGCCAGCAGTTGGACTAGCGGGACCCCCTACGAGCAGTACTTC. This encodes CASSWTSGTPYEQYF.

This clone appeared a few times. The chain is built from TRBV6-1 and TRBJ1-1, with TRBD1 identical over 7 bases. After removal of 3 bases from V and 4 bases from J, the junction contained 11 bases not matched to a gene. The CDR3 is made up of 16 amino acids. The germline V gene has CDR1 MNHNS and CDR2 SASEGT. For the CDR3, the DNA is TGTGCCAGCAGTGATTCCTTGAAGGGGACAGCCACTGAAGCTTTCTTT. It encodes CASSDSLKGTATEAFF.

The chain couples TRBV7-2 to TRBJ2-7; 8 nucleotides align to TRBD1. Germline CDR1 reads SGHTA; CDR2 reads FQGNSA. The V and J ends lost 4 bases and 2 bases, in that order; junction bases with no gene match: 4. CDR3 length: 14 residues. Written as DNA, the CDR3 is TGTGCCAGCAGCTATGGACAGGGAACCTACGAGCAGTACTTC. As protein: CASSYGQGTYEQYF.

The chain joins TRBV4-1 to TRBJ2-7, with 9 positions matching TRBD1. J gave up 5 bases and V 0 bases, and 5 bases lay outside the gene matches. Germline V gene data show CDR1 as MGHRA and CDR2 as YSYEKL. The CDR3 covers 15 residues. The CDR3 loop reads CASSQETGGTNEQYF. The CDR3 DNA is TGCGCCAGCAGCCAAGAGACAGGGGGAACCAACGAGCAGTACTTC.

This chain joins TRBV19 and TRBJ1-4; D unclear. The V gene lost 7 bases and the J gene lost 4 bases, with 10 bases spanning the gap. This CDR3 region has 13 residues. The germline gives CDR1 LNHDA, CDR2 SQIVND (reference sequence). As DNA, the CDR3 is TGTGCCAGTAATGAGGAGAATAATGAAAAACTGTTTTTT. This translates into CASNEENNEKLFF. Full variable domain (outside the CDR3, taken from reference TRBV19 and TRBJ1-4): DGGITQSPKYLFRKEGQNVTLSCEQNLNHDAMYWYRQDPGQGLRLIYYSQIVNDFQKGDIAEGYSVSREKKESFPLTVTSAQKNPTAFYLCASNEENNEKLFFGSGTQLSVL.

This sequence joins TRBV2 and TRBJ1-5; a weak D match, TRBD1 (6 bases). With 6 bases removed from V and 5 bases from J, the gap between germline ends came to 14 bases. This CDR3 has 14 amino acids. Germline V lookup: CDR1 SNHLY, CDR2 FYNNEI. The CDR3: CASRGAGAYQPQHF. The CDR3 DNA follows: TGTGCCAGCAGGGGGGCGGGGGCGTATCAGCCCCAGCATTTT. Filled out from reference TRBV2 and TRBJ1-5, the complete variable domain reads EPEVTQTPSHQVTQMGQEVILRCVPISNHLYFYWYRQILGQKVEFLVSFYNNEISEKSEIFDDQFSVERPDGSNFTLKIRSTKLEDSAMYFCASRGAGAYQPQHFGDGTRLSIL.

The CDR3 nucleotides read TGTGCCAGCTCCCAGGGGTCAAACCCGCCAGATACGCAGTATTTT. Translating gives CASSQGSNPPDTQYF. The genes are TRBV18 and TRBJ2-3; the D gene is possibly TRBD1 (6 bases). With 6 bases removed from V and 4 bases from J, the gap between germline ends came to 17 bases. Germline loops: CDR1 KGHSH, CDR2 LQKENI. The length of the CDR3 is 15 residues.

The chain links TRBV4-1 to TRBJ2-7; D gene uncertain. Trimming took 1 base from V and 6 from J, leaving 10 bases between them. Germline CDR1 and CDR2: MGHRA and YSYEKL. The CDR3 contains 13 residues. CDR3 amino acids: CASSQVAVTEQYF. The CDR3 nucleotides are TGCGCCAGCAGCCAAGTTGCAGTCACCGAGCAGTACTTC.

V gene TRBV19 combines with J gene TRBJ2-7, with D unclear. The CDR3 sequence is 14 residues long. V was shortened by 5 bases and J by 0 bases, with 11 bases between the two germline ends. Germline V gene data show CDR1 as LNHDA and CDR2 as SQIVND (reference sequence). The CDR3 DNA is TGTGCCAGTAGTCCCCGCGGCTCCTCCTACGAGCAGTACTTC. Amino acid sequence: CASSPRGSSYEQYF.

The chain employs TRBV30 and TRBJ2-3; D unresolved. The CDR3 runs 12 residues. V lost 3 bases and J lost 5, with 9 bases in between. Germline CDR1 is GTSNPN and CDR2 is SVGIG (reference sequence). CDR3 region: CAWSLSGDTQYF. The CDR3 DNA is TGTGCCTGGAGCCTCTCGGGAGATACGCAGTATTTT.

The chain recombines TRBV19 with TRBJ1-5; D is possibly TRBD1 (5 bases). The CDR3 has 16 residues. The V gene's germline CDR1 is LNHDA and CDR2 SQIVND (reference sequence). The ends were cut back, 5 bases at V and 6 bases at J, with 20 bases in the middle. In DNA form, the CDR3 reads TGTGCCAGTAGTTATCTCTCCGGGGGATTCGTTCAGCCCCAGCATTTT. This sequence encodes CASSYLSGGFVQPQHF.

This clone was recorded once. V is TRBV7-6 and J is TRBJ1-6; D is possibly TRBD1 (6 bases). Germline V gene lookup returns CDR1 SGHVS and CDR2 FNYEAQ. V lost 10 bases to trimming and J lost 10 bases, with 20 bases between them. The CDR3 covers 14 residues. CDR3 sequence reads: CATDRQVYDSPLHF. In DNA form, the CDR3 reads TGTGCCACGGACAGACAGGTGTATGACTCACCCCTCCACTTT.

With respect to this clone: The identical CDR3 is also encoded by other nucleotide sequences in the sample. This chain links TRBV7-2 with TRBJ1-1, with TRBD1 as a possible D gene (5 bases). CDR1 is SGHTA, CDR2 FQGNSA, per germline. The CDR3 loop spans 13 amino acids. Trimming pared 4 bases from V and 1 base from J, leaving 7 bases between. The CDR3 is CASSSDRNTEAFF. The CDR3 DNA reads as TGTGCCAGCAGCTCCGACAGGAACACTGAAGCTTTCTTT.

This clone was seen once. The chain combines TRBV2 with TRBJ2-5, with 10 bases matching TRBD1. CDR3 length equals 14 residues. After removal of 8 bases from V and 5 bases from J, the junction contained 8 bases not matched to a gene. Germline V gene sequence: CDR1 SNHLY, CDR2 FYNNEI. CDR3 nucleotide sequence: TGTGCCAGCCTCCGGGACAGGGGAGCGGAGACCCAGTACTTC. Residues: CASLRDRGAETQYF.

The chain recombines TRBV10-3 with TRBJ2-1; 9 bases are shared with TRBD1. After removal of 10 bases from V and 15 bases from J, the junction contained 7 bases not matched to a gene. This CDR3 region has 10 residues. CDR1 is ENHRY, CDR2 SYGVKD, per germline. The CDR3 DNA reads TGTGCCACCGGCCGGGACAGGGTGTTCTTC. Protein sequence: CATGRDRVFF.

The CDR3 sequence is CASSLMSGETQYF. Written as DNA, the CDR3 is TGTGCCAGCAGCTTAATGTCCGGAGAGACCCAGTACTTC. The rearrangement uses TRBV11-2 and TRBJ2-5; D not certain. The germline V gene has CDR1 SGHAT and CDR2 FQNNGV. The CDR3 loop spans 13 amino acids. V shed 2 bases and J shed 4 bases, with 8 bases lying between them. The whole variable domain, remainder taken from reference TRBV11-2 and TRBJ2-5, is EAGVAQSPRYKIIEKRQSVAFWCNPISGHATLYWYQQILGQGPKLLIQFQNNGVVDDSQLPKDRFSAERLKGVDSTLKIQPAKLEDSAVYLCASSLMSGETQYFGPGTRLLVL.

A note on this clone: Other DNA sequences of this sample code for an identical CDR3. The gene calls are TRBV11-2 and TRBJ2-5; a possible D gene is TRBD2 (6 bases). CDR1 and CDR2 (germline): SGHAT, FQNNGV. Trimming removed 1 base at V and 1 base at J, with 16 bases between. This CDR3 has 17 amino acids. The CDR3 nucleotides read TGTGCCAGCAGCTTAGGTAGCGGCGGCCGACTCCAAGAGACCCAGTACTTC. Translation: CASSLGSGGRLQETQYF.

In its sample, this clone was seen once. The J gene is TRBJ2-5, the V gene TRBV5-1, with D perhaps matching TRBD2 (6 bases). The CDR3 contains 12 residues. V was shortened by 6 bases and J by 5 bases, with 11 bases between the two germline ends. Germline V gene sequence: CDR1 SGHRS, CDR2 YFSETQ. The CDR3 DNA reads TGCGCCAGCAATGCGGGGTGGGAGACCCAGTACTTC. Protein: CASNAGWETQYF.

This rearrangement joins TRBV27 to TRBJ2-7, with TRBD1 matching over 9 bases. The CDR3 is 14 residues long. Germline V gene data show CDR1 as MNHEY and CDR2 as SMNVEV (reference sequence). Germline trimming cut 6 bases from V and 3 bases from J; bases unmatched to any gene: 6. This chain's CDR3 is CASRPTGGGYEQYF. CDR3 in DNA: TGTGCCAGCAGGCCGACAGGGGGTGGCTACGAGCAGTACTTC.

This clone was detected only once. The genes are TRBV19 and TRBJ2-1; D perhaps matches TRBD2 (6 bases). Germline lookup yields CDR1 LNHDA and CDR2 SQIVND (reference sequence). The CDR3 covers 13 residues. V was clipped by 3 bases and J by 6 bases, with 9 bases between them. CDR3 bases: TGTGCCAGTAGTATGGGGGGTCCCAATGAGCAGTTCTTC. Amino acid sequence: CASSMGGPNEQFF.

The rearrangement links TRBV5-1 to TRBJ2-7; a weak D match, TRBD2 (5 bases). V dropped 7 bases and J dropped 2 bases, with 16 bases sitting between them. Looked up from germline, CDR1 is SGHRS and CDR2 is YFSETQ. CDR3 size: 14 residues. The chain's CDR3 is CASGSGIWTYEQYF. CDR3 nucleotides: TGCGCCAGCGGGTCCGGGATTTGGACCTACGAGCAGTACTTC.

The rearrangement links TRBV11-2 to TRBJ2-5; 9 bases fit TRBD2. Germline-derived CDR1 and CDR2 are SGHAT and FQNNGV. Trimming removed 3 bases from V and 2 bases from J; junction bases left unmatched: 7. The CDR3 is 16 amino acids. CDR3 nucleotides: TGTGCCAGCAGCTTGTCCGGACTAGCGTTACAAGAGACCCAGTACTTC. Protein product: CASSLSGLALQETQYF.

This chain links TRBV12-5 with TRBJ1-2; tentatively, D is TRBD1 (6 bases). The V end lost 3 bases, the J end lost 8 bases, and 13 bases lay between the germline ends. CDR1 and CDR2 from the germline V gene are LGHNT and FRNRAP. The CDR3 covers 13 residues. The CDR3 spells CASGFNRAEGYTF. The CDR3 nucleotides are TGTGCTAGTGGTTTTAACAGGGCAGAAGGCTACACCTTC.